This T cell receptor (beta chain) was identified in a study of CD8 T cells in ankylosing spondylitis. Broader study findings: Characteristic of ankylosing spondylitis blood, it appeared, was a TCR beta motif comprising several highly homologous variants. A subset of motif variants has previously been described in the synovial fluid and blood of reactive arthritis. From matched ankylosing spondylitis synovial fluid, disease-linked clones were reportedly recovered at significantly enriched levels.

This CDR3 comprises 14 residues. V was pared by 5 bases and J by 10 bases, with 18 bases between. CDR1 is LNHNV, CDR2 YYDKDF, per germline (reference sequence). For TCR beta, libraries came from quantitative 5'-RACE with molecular barcodes. Each CDR3 protein is one row after TCRdb ran MiXCR on the 5' RACE reads. The repertoire holds about 540,000 distinct CDR3 sequences, with more than 9.5% as singletons. This clonotype was seen more than once but under ten times. No antigen is known for it. The rearrangement joins TRBV15 to TRBJ2-1; a weak D match, TRBD2 (5 bases). This receptor was obtained from a male donor with ankylosing spondylitis. Sequencing was carried out using blood, either unsorted or a sorted T cell fraction (not recorded which). CDR3 in amino acids: CATSPLVSAGEQFF. As DNA, the CDR3 is TGTGCCACCAGCCCGCTAGTTAGCGCAGGCGAGCAGTTCTTC.